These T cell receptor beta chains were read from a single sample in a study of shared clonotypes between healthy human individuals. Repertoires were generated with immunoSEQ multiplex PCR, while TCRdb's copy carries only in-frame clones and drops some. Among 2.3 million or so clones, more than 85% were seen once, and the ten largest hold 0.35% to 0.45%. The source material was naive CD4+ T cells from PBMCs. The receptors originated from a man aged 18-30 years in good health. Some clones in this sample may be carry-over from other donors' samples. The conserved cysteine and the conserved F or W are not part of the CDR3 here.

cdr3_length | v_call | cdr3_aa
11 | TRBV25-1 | ASLGPLNTEAF
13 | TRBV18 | ASSPTGGSYNEQF
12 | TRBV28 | ASTPGQARETQY
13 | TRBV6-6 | ASSPQGFSNEKLF
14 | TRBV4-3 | ASSRGTSGAYNEQF
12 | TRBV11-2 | ASSLARFTDTQY
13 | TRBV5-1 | ASSSSGAPTDTQY
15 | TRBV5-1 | ASSPWTGRSGANVLT
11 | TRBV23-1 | ASSHRGQADQY
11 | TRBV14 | ASSQGTSDEQF
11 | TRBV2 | ATRDSGTDTQY
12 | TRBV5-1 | ASNLGSAQETQY
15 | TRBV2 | ASSEVVRPPGTGELF
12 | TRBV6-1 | ASREQYSNQPQH
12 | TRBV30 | AWSVGLAKNIQY
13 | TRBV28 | ASSLRQGSTGELF
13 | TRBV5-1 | ASSLGGTSRVEQF
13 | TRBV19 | ASSLGGRATDTQY
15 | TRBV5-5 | ASSPPALALSGNTIY
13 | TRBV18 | ASSPWQRGGYEQY
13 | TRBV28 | ASSLSGVVTGELF
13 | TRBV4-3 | ASSRSGRGDNEQF
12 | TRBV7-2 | ASNLGAAANGYT
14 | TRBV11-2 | ASSSESGSLYNEQF
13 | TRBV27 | ASSPQTTGWNEQY
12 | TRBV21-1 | ASSDQKSSYEQY
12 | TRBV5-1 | ASSPGDRADGYT
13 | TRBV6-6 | ASRTGQVDADTQY
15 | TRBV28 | ASSRGGTSLRPSEQF
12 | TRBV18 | ASSTSGSYREQF
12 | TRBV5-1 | ASTQTGGGDTQY
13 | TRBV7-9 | ASSKRGGGNEKLF
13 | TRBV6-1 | ASSLTGTGGSAAF
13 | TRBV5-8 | ASSLFPGPSNVLT
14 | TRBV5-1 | ASSVLTSTSTDTQY
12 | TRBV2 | ASKGRLFTDTQY
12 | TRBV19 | ASSIEGRLYGYT
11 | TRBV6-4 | ASSITDRDTQY
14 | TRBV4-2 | ASSHRTGGTTGELF
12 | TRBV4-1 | ASSQEGGRTEAF
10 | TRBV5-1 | ASSPNTDTQY
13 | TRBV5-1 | ASSFEAYHGGELF
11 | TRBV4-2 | ASSLRGLDEQY
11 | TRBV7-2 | ASSLGPGMGYT
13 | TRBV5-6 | ASSLPRRPSYEQY
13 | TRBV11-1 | ASSLSGSKDNEQF
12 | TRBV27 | ASSPRGRNNEQF
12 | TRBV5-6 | ASSLFGTSGSRF
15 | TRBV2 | AIARGREHTIQETQY